These 19 T cell receptor beta chains were sequenced from one sample in a study of Ad26.COV2.S vaccination and SARS-CoV-2 variants (dated by TCRdb to the early 2020s). Preparation of the library involved the immunoSEQ multiplex PCR assay. This immuneACCESS table, as held by TCRdb, lists in-frame sequences with V and J called but not all clones. Of the missing ones, under half trace to an unresolved V gene in checked studies; the others have no known cause. The sample has 350,000 to 450,000 clones on record, approximately 91% of them singletons. Around 2% of the sample goes to the ten largest clones. This sample's treatment or condition label indicates: some 19 received Ad26.COV2.S at low or high dose, single or two shots; about 5 received placebo; per-sample allocation not given. For vaccine and placebo recipients, the sequenced repertoires came from samples collected on day 63 after the first injection.

The sequencing used peripheral blood, collected in a trial of Ad26.COV2.S vaccine versus placebo. Receptors were obtained from a person aged 18 to 59 who received the Ad26.COV2.S COVID-19 vaccine or a placebo.

The chain couples TRBV6-1 to TRBJ1-4; perhaps TRBD1 as D (6 bases). CDR3 length: 16 residues. CDR1 is MNHNS, CDR2 SASEGT, per germline. Deletions cut 1 base from V and 5 bases from J, with 14 bases between. The CDR3 nucleotides are TGTGCCAGCAGTGAAGTCCCCCCAGGGGTGAATGAAAAACTGTTTTTT. Translating gives CASSEVPPGVNEKLFF.

This chain connects TRBV5-1 to TRBJ2-5, with 12 bases matching TRBD2. The CDR3 is made up of 16 amino acids. Trimming took 5 bases from V and 4 from J; bases not matched to a gene: 9. CDR1 and CDR2 from the germline V gene are SGHRS and YFSETQ. CDR3 in amino acids: CASSWKLAGGIETQYF. DNA for the CDR3: TGCGCCAGCAGTTGGAAACTAGCGGGAGGCATAGAGACCCAGTACTTC.

This rearrangement joins TRBV21-1 to TRBJ2-3; the tabulated D call, TRBD1, remains unverified against the DNA. TRBV21-1 is marked as a pseudogene. The CDR3 is 13 amino acids. The CDR3 DNA reads TGTGCCAGCACCGGACAGGGATCAGATACGCAGTATTTT. Translation: CASTGQGSDTQYF.

The chain uses TRBV10-1 and TRBJ2-7; weak D call: TRBD1 (7 bases). Trimming took off 7 bases at V and 2 bases at J, with 18 bases between the two ends. The germline CDR1 and CDR2 sequences are WNHNN and SYGVQD (reference sequence). The CDR3 contains 15 residues. The CDR3 is CASNPGGTETYEQYF. CDR3 coding DNA: TGCGCCAGCAATCCAGGGGGGACAGAGACCTACGAGCAGTACTTC.

The chain couples TRBV30 to TRBJ2-3; D tentatively reads TRBD1 or TRBD2 (5 bases each). V lost 0 bases, J lost 2 bases, and 15 bases lay in between. CDR3 length: 16 amino acids. The germline V gene encodes CDR1 GTSNPN and CDR2 SVGIG (reference sequence). CDR3 DNA sequence: TGTGCCTGGAGTGTAGGGTCCGGGACCCACACAGATACGCAGTATTTT. It encodes CAWSVGSGTHTDTQYF.

V usage is TRBV5-1 and J usage is TRBJ2-5, with 13 positions matching TRBD2. This CDR3 has 16 amino acids. Trimming took 0 bases from V and 5 from J; bases not matched to a gene: 4. In germline, CDR1 is SGHRS, CDR2 YFSETQ. CDR3 sequence reads: CASSLGTSGSEETQYF. The CDR3 nucleotides read TGCGCCAGCAGCTTGGGGACTAGCGGGAGCGAGGAGACCCAGTACTTC. The entire variable domain, with the rest obtained from reference TRBV5-1 and TRBJ2-5, is as follows: KAGVTQTPRYLIKTRGQQVTLSCSPISGHRSVSWYQQTPGQGLQFLFEYFSETQRNKGNFPGRFSGRQFSNSRSEMNVSTLELGDSALYLCASSLGTSGSEETQYFGPGTRLLVL.

The chain couples TRBV11-2 to TRBJ1-2, with 7 nucleotides matching TRBD1. Unmatched junction bases numbered 5, after V lost 2 bases and J lost 8 bases. Germline-derived CDR1 and CDR2 are SGHAT and FQNNGV. The CDR3 spans 13 residues. The CDR3 sequence is CASSLFTGAGYTF. CDR3 in DNA: TGTGCCAGCAGCTTATTTACAGGGGCCGGCTACACCTTC. Based on the CDR3 plus reference TRBV11-2 and TRBJ1-2, the full variable domain is EAGVAQSPRYKIIEKRQSVAFWCNPISGHATLYWYQQILGQGPKLLIQFQNNGVVDDSQLPKDRFSAERLKGVDSTLKIQPAKLEDSAVYLCASSLFTGAGYTFGSGTRLTVV.

This chain connects TRBV9 to TRBJ2-5; the match to TRBD2 covers 12 bases. The CDR3 spans 16 residues. V shed 0 bases, J shed 1 base, and the junction held 1 base outside the gene matches. Germline CDR1 is SGDLS and CDR2 is YYNGEE. CDR3 loop: CASSVGLAGVQETQYF. The CDR3 nucleotides are TGTGCCAGCAGCGTAGGACTAGCGGGAGTCCAAGAGACCCAGTACTTC. Complete variable domain (other parts from reference TRBV9 and TRBJ2-5): DSGVTQTPKHLITATGQRVTLRCSPRSGDLSVYWYQQSLDQGLQFLIQYYNGEERAKGNILERFSAQQFPDLHSELNLSSLELGDSALYFCASSVGLAGVQETQYFGPGTRLLVL.

J is TRBJ1-5 and V is TRBV7-2, with a possible D match to TRBD1 (6 bases). Trimming removed 2 bases from V and 7 bases from J, with 15 bases in between. Germline V CDR1 and CDR2: SGHTA, FQGNSA. This CDR3 is 15 amino acids long. In nucleotides, the CDR3 is TGTGCCAGCAGCTTAACTCAGGGGCAACGCCAGCCCCAGCATTTT. Residues: CASSLTQGQRQPQHF.

This chain links TRBV11-2 with TRBJ2-1; 12 bases map to TRBD2. CDR1 SGHAT and CDR2 FQNNGV come from the germline V gene. The CDR3 has 20 residues. Losses at the gene ends were 0 bases for V and 0 bases for J; bases not matched to a gene: 9. CDR3 sequence: CASSLDLPLLAGGSYNEQFF. CDR3 DNA sequence: TGTGCCAGCAGCTTAGATCTGCCATTACTAGCGGGAGGCTCCTACAATGAGCAGTTCTTC.

The V gene is TRBV7-8, the J gene TRBJ2-2; 10 bases match TRBD2. This CDR3 has 18 amino acids. After removal of 2 bases from V and 2 bases from J, the junction contained 8 bases not matched to a gene. Germline values: CDR1 SGHVS, CDR2 FQNEAQ. The CDR3 spells CASSLMALAGLNTGELFF. The CDR3, as DNA: TGTGCCAGCAGCTTAATGGCACTAGCGGGGCTCAACACCGGGGAGCTGTTTTTT.

Only a few counts were recorded for this clone. This sequence joins TRBV10-3 and TRBJ1-2, with 7 positions matching TRBD1. Germline loops: CDR1 ENHRY, CDR2 SYGVKD. With V trimmed by 7 bases and J by 2 bases, 4 bases remained unmatched. CDR3 size: 13 residues. The CDR3 DNA sequence: TGTGCCATCAATGACAGGGCAAACTATGGCTACACCTTC. The encoded protein is CAINDRANYGYTF.

The chain combines TRBV12-3 or TRBV12-4 with TRBJ1-2; perhaps TRBD1 as D (5 bases). The CDR3 runs 12 residues. V lost 6 bases and J 5 bases, leaving 10 bases between the germline ends. In DNA form, the CDR3 reads TGTGCCAGCAGGGCGGGGGAATATGGCTACACCTTC. The encoded protein is CASRAGEYGYTF.

This chain joins TRBV6-5 and TRBJ1-5, with D tentatively TRBD1 (6 bases). The V end lost 2 bases, the J end lost 7 bases, and 9 bases lay between the germline ends. The CDR3 contains 13 residues. The germline gives CDR1 MNHEY, CDR2 SVGAGI. DNA for the CDR3: TGTGCCAGCAGTTACCGGGGGCAGCAGCCCCAGCATTTT. It is translated as CASSYRGQQPQHF.

The chain is built from TRBV28 and TRBJ2-3, with TRBD2 matching over 12 bases. V was pared by 4 bases and J by 5 bases, with 16 bases of the junction left unmatched. The CDR3 sequence is 19 residues long. Germline V CDR1 and CDR2: MDHEN, SYDVKM. The CDR3 DNA follows: TGTGCCAGCAGTTCCCCCGGGACTAGCGGGTCTCCTTACCTAGATACGCAGTATTTT. This sequence encodes CASSSPGTSGSPYLDTQYF.

This clone occurred a few times. The chain carries TRBV10-3 and TRBJ2-1; unclear D gene. The V end was cut by 4 bases, the J end by 7 bases, with 17 bases between. The CDR3 is 15 amino acids. Per germline, CDR1 ENHRY and CDR2 SYGVKD. This CDR3 reads CAISVETPALNEQFF. The CDR3 DNA sequence: TGTGCCATCAGTGTCGAGACTCCGGCCCTGAATGAGCAGTTCTTC.

The CDR3 DNA follows: TGCAGCGTTGATGGGTACAATGAGCAGTTCTTC. It translates to CSVDGYNEQFF. The rearrangement links TRBV29-1 to TRBJ2-1; D is uncertain. CDR1 is SQVTM and CDR2 is ANQGSEA in the germline V gene. CDR3 length: 11 amino acids. Trimming removed 3 bases at V and 4 bases at J, with 4 bases between.

The chain uses TRBV28 and TRBJ2-1; 9 nucleotides line up with TRBD1. This CDR3 has 16 residues. The J segment lost 7 bases and the V segment lost 3 bases, leaving 10 bases of the junction unmatched. Germline CDR1 MDHEN, CDR2 SYDVKM. CDR3 in DNA: TGTGCCAGCAGTTTCTACCAGGACAGGGGATGGAATGAGCAGTTCTTC. The encoded protein is CASSFYQDRGWNEQFF. The full variable domain, rest sourced from reference TRBV28 and TRBJ2-1, is DVKVTQSSRYLVKRTGEKVFLECVQDMDHENMFWYRQDPGLGLRLIYFSYDVKMKEKGDIPEGYSVSREKKERFSLILESASTNQTSMYLCASSFYQDRGWNEQFFGPGTRLTVL.

The V call is TRBV9, the J call TRBJ2-3; D not resolved. This CDR3 has 14 amino acids. Germline V CDR1 and CDR2: SGDLS, YYNGEE. Trimming took off 4 bases at V and 5 bases at J, with 14 bases between the two ends. The CDR3 DNA reads as TGTGCCAGCAGCTTTGGATACCATGGAGATACGCAGTATTTT. As protein: CASSFGYHGDTQYF.